Presented here are 5 T cell receptor beta chains from one specimen sequenced in a study of vaccination and CD4 T cells after COVID-19. These receptors' antigens are unknown. An Oncomine TCR Beta short-read assay was used to sequence the DNA from cultured CD4+ T cells. MiXCR was run by TCRdb on the PCR reads, yielding one entry per CDR3 protein. Of about 7,000 distinct CDR3 sequences listed, 74% were seen once; the top ten hold approximately 33%. Treatment denoted: approximately 10-day PBMC culture with coronavirus spike peptide pools or control peptides (ViraFEST assay). Sequencing used CD4+ T cells from blood, cultured in vitro. Receptors were obtained from a human donor who had recovered from COVID-19.

The gene calls are TRBV28 and TRBJ2-3, with TRBD2 identical over 11 bases. Trimming removed 10 bases from V and 4 bases from J; junction bases left unmatched: 13. There are 16 residues in the CDR3. Germline V gene data show CDR1 as MDHEN and CDR2 as SYDVKM. In DNA form, the CDR3 reads TGTGCCACCAACGGATTACTAGCGGGAGAGGCAGATACGCAGTATTTT. It is translated as CATNGLLAGEADTQYF. The complete variable domain, with remaining parts taken from reference TRBV28 and TRBJ2-3, reads DVKVTQSSRYLVKRTGEKVFLECVQDMDHENMFWYRQDPGLGLRLIYFSYDVKMKEKGDIPEGYSVSREKKERFSLILESASTNQTSMYLCATNGLLAGEADTQYFGPGTRLTVL.

The J gene is TRBJ1-2, the V gene TRBV4-1; weak D call: TRBD1 (5 bases). Germline CDR1 MGHRA, CDR2 YSYEKL. The CDR3 contains 16 residues. The germline V and J ends were trimmed by 1 base and 5 bases, with 17 bases remaining between them. CDR3 region: CASSQGGARTSYGYTF. CDR3 nucleotides: TGCGCCAGCAGCCAAGGTGGAGCGAGGACAAGTTATGGCTACACCTTC.

The DNA of the CDR3 is TGTGCCAGCAGCAGGACAGCATCCTCCTACGAGCAGTACTTC. Translated: CASSRTASSYEQYF. The genes are TRBV27 and TRBJ2-7; D might be TRBD1 (6 bases). CDR3 length: 14 residues. The V gene's germline CDR1 is MNHEY and CDR2 SMNVEV (reference sequence). The V and J ends lost 6 bases and 0 bases respectively, with 12 bases between them.

This chain connects TRBV4-1 to TRBJ1-2; D uncertain. Germline V gives CDR1 MGHRA, CDR2 YSYEKL. Trimming stripped 0 bases from V and 8 bases from J, with 19 bases between. The length of the CDR3 is 16 residues. DNA for the CDR3: TGCGCCAGCAGCCAAGAGGGTGCAAGGAGCAATGGAGGCTACACCTTC. This sequence encodes CASSQEGARSNGGYTF.

This sequence joins TRBV5-4 and TRBJ1-2; D might be TRBD1 (5 bases). This CDR3 is 13 amino acids long. The V end was cut by 0 bases, the J end by 7 bases, with 10 bases between. Germline CDR1 reads SGHNT; CDR2 reads YYREEE (reference sequence). The CDR3 DNA reads as TGTGCCAGCAGCTTGGAAGGGGCTGGTGGCTACACCTTC. It translates to CASSLEGAGGYTF. Full variable domain (missing parts from reference TRBV5-4 and TRBJ1-2): ETGVTQSPTHLIKTRGQQVTLRCSSQSGHNTVSWYQQALGQGPQFIFQYYREEENGRGNFPPRFSGLQFPNYSSELNVNALELDDSALYLCASSLEGAGGYTFGSGTRLTVV.